The 15 T cell receptor beta chains below come from one sample, sequenced in a study of T cells in Graves' hyperthyroidism and ophthalmopathy. What was amplified from RNA transcripts were TCR beta CDR3 regions. Carried out on the TCR CDR3, a first-round RT-PCR used the HTBI primer set. TCRdb used MiXCR to reprocess the multiplex PCR reads, holding one entry per CDR3 protein. The sample has around 580,000 distinct CDR3 sequences; about half are singletons. The source material was peripheral blood or thyroid tissue (not recorded which). The receptor source for this set is a woman under 30 with Graves' hyperthyroidism.

This chain connects TRBV4-2 to TRBJ1-5; 7 bases align to TRBD1. The CDR3 consists of 19 residues. The ends lost 0 bases at V and 0 bases at J; junction bases unmatched: 11. From germline, CDR1 is LGHNA and CDR2 YNFKEQ. CDR3 in DNA: TGTGCCAGCAGCCAAGATAGCCCCGGACAGGCCTATAGCAATCAGCCCCAGCATTTT. Its protein is CASSQDSPGQAYSNQPQHF.

Ten or more counts support this clonotype. The V and J genes are TRBV7-6 and TRBJ2-2; the match to TRBD1 covers 7 bases. In germline, CDR1 is SGHVS, CDR2 FNYEAQ. CDR3 size: 16 residues. The ends lost 1 base at V and 5 bases at J; junction bases unmatched: 7. CDR3 in amino acids: CASSLVYRGETGELFF. CDR3 coding DNA: TGTGCCAGCAGCTTAGTGTACAGGGGTGAAACCGGGGAGCTGTTTTTT.

This clonotype was counted a single time. Possible read error: a much larger clone is one base away. Given the absence of the conserved phenylalanine or tryptophan at the CDR3 end, a read error is likely. V and J are TRBV7-2 and TRBJ2-7; TRBD2 matches at 8 bases. CDR3 size: 14 residues. Unmatched junction bases numbered 6, after V lost 5 bases and J lost 3 bases. Germline assignment: CDR1 SGHTA and CDR2 FQGNSA. CDR3 residues: CASSQTAGVYEQYL. CDR3 in DNA: TGTGCCAGCAGCCAAACAGCGGGAGTCTACGAGCAGTACCTC.

This clonotype occurred a few times. A read error may explain this, as a much larger clone is one base away. The chain is built from TRBV29-1 and TRBJ2-7; 9 bases map to TRBD2. V lost 6 bases, J lost 7 bases, and 16 bases stayed unmatched. CDR1 and CDR2 from the germline V gene are SQVTM and ANQGSEA. The CDR3 runs to 15 residues. As DNA, the CDR3 is TGCAGCGTCGCAACACTAGCGGGTCCAGGGAGTGAGCAGTACTTC. This translates into CSVATLAGPGSEQYF.

This clonotype was detected only a few times. The chain links TRBV15 to TRBJ1-2; D unresolved. The germline gives CDR1 LNHNV, CDR2 YYDKDF (reference sequence). The V end lost 4 bases, the J end lost 4 bases, and 16 bases lay between the germline ends. This CDR3 region has 15 residues. The CDR3 sequence: CATSTPHLGSYGYTF. CDR3 coding DNA: TGTGCCACCAGCACCCCCCATTTAGGCAGCTATGGCTACACCTTC. The full variable domain, with the rest looked up from reference TRBV15 and TRBJ1-2, is DAMVIQNPRYQVTQFGKPVTLSCSQTLNHNVMYWYQQKSSQAPKLLFHYYDKDFNNEADTPDNFQSRRPNTSFCFLDIRSPGLGDTAMYLCATSTPHLGSYGYTFGSGTRLTVV.

This chain uses TRBV6-1 with TRBJ1-1; possible D gene TRBD1, 6 bases. CDR1 MNHNS and CDR2 SASEGT come from the germline V gene. Trimming removed 5 bases from V and 4 bases from J, with 20 bases in between. The CDR3 is 16 amino acids. CDR3 nucleotide sequence: TGTGCCAGCAGTTACTCTAGCGGGGGGCTCTTCACTGAAGCTTTCTTT. This encodes CASSYSSGGLFTEAFF.

This clonotype was seen many times. This chain joins TRBV4-1 and TRBJ2-7; 9 nucleotides match TRBD2. Unmatched junction bases numbered 10, after V lost 0 bases and J lost 7 bases. Germline V gene data show CDR1 as MGHRA and CDR2 as YSYEKL. The CDR3 sequence is 16 residues long. The CDR3 DNA reads as TGCGCCAGCAGCCAAGATGGGATAGCGGGAGTTGAGGAGCAGTACTTC. Its translation is CASSQDGIAGVEEQYF.

The rearrangement uses TRBV2 and TRBJ1-5; D perhaps matches TRBD2 (6 bases). The J call may not be correct, given that the DNA end is closer to TRBJ2-3. The CDR3 loop spans 15 amino acids. Germline lookup yields CDR1 SNHLY and CDR2 FYNNEI. CDR3 DNA sequence: TGTGCCAGCAGCCGGGACGTGGGGAGGACAGATACGCAGTATTTT. Amino acids: CASSRDVGRTDTQYF.

Remarks on this clonotype: A much larger clone lies a single base off, so this may be a read error. The V gene is TRBV6-1, the J gene TRBJ2-7; no clear D. Per germline, CDR1 MNHNS and CDR2 SASEGT. CDR3 length: 14 amino acids. The V and J ends lost 8 bases and 0 bases respectively, with 14 bases between them. The CDR3 region has the DNA TGTGCCAGCCTGTGGGCCGAGAGCTCCTACGAGCAGTACTTC. Protein product: CASLWAESSYEQYF.

The genes are TRBV9 and TRBJ2-3; no firm D call. This CDR3 has 14 residues. Germline V CDR1 and CDR2: SGDLS, YYNGEE. With 5 bases removed from V and 1 base from J, the gap between germline ends came to 11 bases. This chain's CDR3 is CASSESGGTDTQYF. The CDR3 coding sequence is TGTGCCAGCAGTGAATCGGGCGGCACAGATACGCAGTATTTT.

The chain is built from TRBV19 and TRBJ1-1; TRBD1 matches 9 bases. J was trimmed by 10 bases and V by 4 bases; bases with no gene match: 10. Germline V gives CDR1 LNHDA, CDR2 SQIVND (reference sequence). The CDR3 is 14 residues long. The CDR3 protein is CASSRSTGGRGAFF. As DNA, the CDR3 is TGTGCCAGTAGTAGATCGACAGGGGGTCGAGGAGCTTTCTTT.

This clonotype was seen at least ten times. The rearrangement uses TRBV10-3 and TRBJ2-7; tentatively, D is TRBD1 (6 bases). Trimming removed 5 bases from V and 7 bases from J, with 18 bases in between. This CDR3 region has 14 residues. The germline V gene has CDR1 ENHRY and CDR2 SYGVKD. CDR3 bases: TGTGCCATCAGTACGGCAGGGGTTCTCTATGAGCAGTACTTC. This sequence encodes CAISTAGVLYEQYF.

This clonotype has a handful of counts. No conserved phenylalanine or tryptophan ends this CDR3, so it is likely a read error. It is unclear where the CDR3 begins or ends on the DNA, so no DNA is shown, and the CDR3 is as TCRdb lists it. The chain couples TRBV19 to TRBJ1-6. From its first to its last residue, the CDR3 has 8 amino acids. CDR1 and CDR2 from the germline V gene are LNHDA and SQIVND (reference sequence). The CDR3 loop reads CASSGSLR.

The rearrangement joins TRBV15 to TRBJ1-3; a possible D gene is TRBD1 (5 bases). The V and J ends lost 8 bases and 0 bases respectively, with 11 bases between them. The CDR3 extends over 14 amino acids. Germline-derived CDR1 and CDR2 are LNHNV and YYDKDF (reference sequence). CDR3: CATRRGSSGNTIYF. The CDR3 DNA sequence: TGTGCCACCCGACGGGGGAGCTCTGGAAACACCATATATTTT.

Points on this clonotype: Being one base from a much bigger clone, this may be a read error. This chain connects TRBV6-6 to TRBJ1-2, with D maybe TRBD1 (5 bases). V was trimmed by 0 bases and J by 0 bases, leaving 14 bases between them. Germline V gene data show CDR1 as MNHNY and CDR2 as SVGAGI (reference sequence). The CDR3 is 17 residues long. Here the CDR3 reads CASSYSRGERANYGYTF. For the CDR3, the DNA is TGTGCCAGCAGTTACTCGCGAGGGGAAAGGGCTAACTATGGCTACACCTTC.